This is a list of T cell receptor beta chains from one sample in a study of high-grade serous ovarian cancer treatment subgroups. The assay was immunoSEQ multiplex PCR, and TCRdb's table has in-frame clones only and misses some. The data contain about 36,000 clones, about 80% of them singletons. Sequenced sample: tumor tissue. The receptor source for this set is a human donor with high-grade serous ovarian cancer. The CDR3 runs from the conserved cysteine through the conserved F or W. The D gene is left open where the match is weak.

D gene | J gene | V gene | CDR3 DNA | CDR3 protein
TRBD1 | TRBJ2-7 | TRBV28 | TGTGCCAGCAGTTCAGCCGGGACAGGGTATTTCGAGCAGTACTTC | CASSSAGTGYFEQYF
- | TRBJ2-7 | TRBV7-2 | TGTGCCAGCAGCGCCTCAGGAGGGATCCGAGGCGAGCAGTACTTC | CASSASGGIRGEQYF
- | TRBJ2-7 | TRBV13 | TGTGCCAGCAGCTTTTCGGGCTACGAGCAGTACTTC | CASSFSGYEQYF
TRBD1 | TRBJ1-3 | TRBV27 | TGTGCCAGCAAAACAGGGGACTCTGGAAACACCATATATTTT | CASKTGDSGNTIYF
- | TRBJ1-1 | TRBV6-5 | TGTGCCAGCAGTGGACAGATTCTCATGAACACTGAAGCTTTCTTT | CASSGQILMNTEAFF
- | TRBJ2-1 | TRBV2 | TGTGCCAGCATTTGCCGGGACTCGGGGGATGAGCAGTTCTTC | CASICRDSGDEQFF
- | TRBJ2-7 | TRBV14 | TGTGCCAGCAGCCCGGGACATAACTACGAGCAGTACTTC | CASSPGHNYEQYF
TRBD2 | TRBJ2-1 | TRBV6-1 | TGTGCCAGCAGCCCGACTAGCGGGAGTTATGAGCAGTTCTTC | CASSPTSGSYEQFF
TRBD1 | TRBJ2-3 | TRBV14 | TGTGCCAGCAGCCAACTGCCGACAGGGACCACAGATACGCAGTATTTT | CASSQLPTGTTDTQYF
TRBD1 | TRBJ2-7 | TRBV28 | TGTGCCAGCAGTTTAGGGACAGGGGACGAGCAGTACTTC | CASSLGTGDEQYF
TRBD2 | TRBJ2-1 | TRBV19 | TGTGCCAGTAGTTTCCCGGGAGGGTCAAACAATGAGCAGTTCTTC | CASSFPGGSNNEQFF